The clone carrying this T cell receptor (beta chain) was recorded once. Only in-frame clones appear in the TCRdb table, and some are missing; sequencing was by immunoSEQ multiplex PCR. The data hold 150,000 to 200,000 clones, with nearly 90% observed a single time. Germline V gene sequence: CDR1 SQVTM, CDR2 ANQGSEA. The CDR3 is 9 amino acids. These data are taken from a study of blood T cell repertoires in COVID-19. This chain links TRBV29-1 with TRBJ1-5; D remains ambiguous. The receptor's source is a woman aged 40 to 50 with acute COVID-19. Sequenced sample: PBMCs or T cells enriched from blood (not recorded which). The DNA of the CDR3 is TGCAGAGCCCATCAGCCCCAGCATTTT. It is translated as CRAHQPQHF.